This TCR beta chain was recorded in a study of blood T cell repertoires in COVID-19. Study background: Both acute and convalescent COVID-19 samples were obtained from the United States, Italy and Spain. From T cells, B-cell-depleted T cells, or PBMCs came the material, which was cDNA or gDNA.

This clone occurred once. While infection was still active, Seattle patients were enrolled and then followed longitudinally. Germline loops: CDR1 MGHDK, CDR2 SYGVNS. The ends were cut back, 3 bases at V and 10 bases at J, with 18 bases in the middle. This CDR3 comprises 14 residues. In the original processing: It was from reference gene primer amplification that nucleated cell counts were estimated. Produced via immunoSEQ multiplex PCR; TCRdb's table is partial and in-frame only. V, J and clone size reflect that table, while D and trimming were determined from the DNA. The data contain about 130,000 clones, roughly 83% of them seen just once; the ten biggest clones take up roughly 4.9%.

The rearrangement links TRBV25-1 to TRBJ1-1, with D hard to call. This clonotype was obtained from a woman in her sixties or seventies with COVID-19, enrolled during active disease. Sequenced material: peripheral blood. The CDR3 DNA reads TGTGCCAGCAGTGACTCCCAGACTCAGCGCTTAGCTTTCTTT. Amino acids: CASSDSQTQRLAFF. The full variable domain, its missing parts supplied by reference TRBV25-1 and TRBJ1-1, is EADIYQTPRYLVIGTGKKITLECSQTMGHDKMYWYQQDPGMELHLIHYSYGVNSTEKGDLSSESTVSRIRTEHFPLTLESARPSHTSQYLCASSDSQTQRLAFFGQGTRLTVV.